The present TCR beta chain was sequenced within a study of cytomegalovirus exposure and HLA in healthy donors. This CDR3 spans 13 amino acids. From germline, CDR1 is SGHKS and CDR2 YYEKEE (reference sequence). V lost 2 bases and J 2 bases, leaving 7 bases between the germline ends. General observations from the study: What TCR beta sequences reportedly achieved was accurate prediction of HLA-A and HLA-B alleles in most subjects. A prior analysis recorded that most TCR beta V segments were productive about 87% or about 30% of the time.

This clone occurred once. Its matching antigen is unknown. This PCR relied on a set of 60 Vbeta primers and 13 Jbeta primers. TCRdb keeps only in-frame clones here, not all; method: immunoSEQ multiplex PCR. The repertoire holds about 90,000 clones, with about nine tenths as singletons. The source is a man aged 18 to 35 in good health and CMV-seronegative. V gene TRBV5-5 combines with J gene TRBJ1-2; no firm D call. The source material was PBMCs. The CDR3 loop reads CASSFAENYGYTF. Here the CDR3 DNA reads TGTGCCAGCAGCTTTGCGGAGAACTATGGCTACACCTTC. Looking up the rest from reference TRBV5-5 and TRBJ1-2 gives the full variable domain: DAGVTQSPTHLIKTRGQQVTLRCSPISGHKSVSWYQQVLGQGPQFIFQYYEKEERGRGNFPDRFSARQFPNYSSELNVNALLLGDSALYLCASSFAENYGYTFGSGTRLTVV.